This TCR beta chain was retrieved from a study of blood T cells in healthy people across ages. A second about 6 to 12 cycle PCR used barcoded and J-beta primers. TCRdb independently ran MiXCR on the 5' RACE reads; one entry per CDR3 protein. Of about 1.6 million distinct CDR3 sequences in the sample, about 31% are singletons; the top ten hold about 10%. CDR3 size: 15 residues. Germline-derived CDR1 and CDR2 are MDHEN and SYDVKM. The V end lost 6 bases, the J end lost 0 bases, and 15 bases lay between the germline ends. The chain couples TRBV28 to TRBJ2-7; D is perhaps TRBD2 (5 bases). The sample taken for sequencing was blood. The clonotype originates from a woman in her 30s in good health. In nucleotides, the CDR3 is TGTGCCAGCAGACTTACGGGATCCTACTCCTACGAGCAGTACTTC. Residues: CASRLTGSYSYEQYF.